This record covers a single TCR beta chain. Other DNA sequences of this sample code for an identical CDR3. In the source study's methods: Reference gene primer amplification yielded estimated nucleated cell counts. Here immunoSEQ multiplex PCR was the method, and the copy in TCRdb shows in-frame clones only, minus some. That table supplies the V and J calls and clone size; D and trimming were determined from the DNA. The sample has 300,000 to 450,000 clones; roughly 87% are singletons. The data originate from a study of blood T cell repertoires in COVID-19. The wider study: Samples came from the United States, Italy and Spain, spanning acute and convalescent COVID-19. PBMCs, B-cell-depleted T cells, or T cells provided the cDNA or gDNA that made up the material.

CDR1 and CDR2 (germline): SQVTM, ANQGSEA. This CDR3 comprises 13 residues. V lost 4 bases, J lost 1 base, and 2 bases stayed unmatched. Clinical histories supplied by participants themselves formed the basis of cohort assignment. The sequence derives from a woman aged 25 to 45 who had recovered from COVID-19. Sequencing was done on a sample of PBMCs or T cells enriched from blood (not recorded which). The chain has TRBV29-1 and TRBJ1-1, with 8 bases aligning to TRBD1. The CDR3 sequence is CSVAGQANTEAFF. CDR3 nucleotides: TGCAGCGTTGCGGGACAGGCGAACACTGAAGCTTTCTTT.